This T cell receptor beta chain derives from a study of T cells expressing NK-cell markers. About the study: The TCR beta repertoires originated in sorted CD3+CD56+NKG2C+, CD3+CD56+NKG2C- and CD3+CD56-NKG2C+ T cells.

Whole-study results and caveats: It was still unclear whether expanded NKG2C+ T cell clones were HCMV specific. In a handful of donors, dominant NKG2C+ clonotypes were about 1.0-7.0% of CD8+ T cells.

For TCR beta, cDNA was produced by 5'RACE template switching with UMIs. TCRdb reprocessed the 5' RACE reads and keeps a single row for each CDR3 protein, giving no DNA. Its table records about 390,000 distinct CDR3 sequences. To note about this clonotype: The target antigen is unknown.

Germline assignment: CDR1 SGDLS and CDR2 YYNGEE. CDR3 length equals 13 residues. The sequence was collected from a woman in her 50s in good health. The genes are TRBV9 and TRBJ1-1; absent DNA, TCRdb's TRBD1 call cannot be checked. Specimen: blood T cells: a sorted CD56 or NKG2C T cell subset, CD4+ or CD8+ T cells, or bulk PBMC T cells (not recorded which). CDR3 loop: CASSGGGRTEAFF.